This TCR beta chain was retrieved from a study of radiotherapy plus CTLA-4 blockade in lung cancer. Libraries were prepared by immunoSEQ multiplex PCR; TCRdb keeps only in-frame clonotypes and omits some of them. The table includes roughly 69,000 clones, approximately 76% detected once. The length of the CDR3 is 17 amino acids, counting both ends. This clone came up a few times. The limits of the CDR3 on the DNA are not certain, so only TCRdb's listed CDR3 is given. The sequences come from peripheral blood, collected from a patient treated with radiotherapy plus ipilimumab. The gene calls are TRBV21-1 and TRBJ2-7; the D call TRBD1 from the table was never checked on the DNA. TRBV21-1 is a pseudogene segment. This sequence originates from a human donor with non-small cell lung cancer whose response to radiotherapy plus ipilimumab could not be evaluated. Some clones in this sample may be carry-over from other donors' samples. The CDR3 reads CASSKEVGQGTSYEQYF.